This T cell receptor beta chain was identified during a study of T-cell memory formation after mild COVID-19. Via MiXCR, TCRdb re-called the 5' RACE reads, giving one row per CDR3 protein. The table shows under 550,000 distinct CDR3 sequences, with roughly 18% occurring only once. CDR1 and CDR2 from the germline V gene are MGHRA and YSYEKL. This CDR3 contains 14 residues. The junction had 6 bases not matched to a gene; V was cut back by 4 bases and J by 5 bases. This clonotype turned up a few times. J is TRBJ2-5 and V is TRBV4-1; 8 bases line up with TRBD2. The receptor's source is a man between 18 and 29 years old who had mild COVID-19 (a few samples of this study predate the infection). Cell type and time point are not known. Input material: PBMCs or a T cell subset sorted from them (not recorded which). Here the CDR3 reads CASSPRTSWETQYF. DNA for the CDR3: TGCGCCAGCAGCCCTCGGACTAGCTGGGAGACCCAGTACTTC.